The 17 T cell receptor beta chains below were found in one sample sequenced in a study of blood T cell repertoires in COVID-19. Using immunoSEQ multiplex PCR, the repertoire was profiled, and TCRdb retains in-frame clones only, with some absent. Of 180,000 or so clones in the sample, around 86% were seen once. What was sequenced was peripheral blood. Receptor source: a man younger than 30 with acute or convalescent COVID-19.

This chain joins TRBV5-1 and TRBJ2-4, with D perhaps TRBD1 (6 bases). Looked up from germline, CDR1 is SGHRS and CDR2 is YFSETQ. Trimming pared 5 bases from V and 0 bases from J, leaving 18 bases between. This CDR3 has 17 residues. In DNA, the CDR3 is TGCGCCAGCAGACAGGGACATCCCAACAAAGCCAAAAACATTCAGTACTTC. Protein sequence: CASRQGHPNKAKNIQYF.

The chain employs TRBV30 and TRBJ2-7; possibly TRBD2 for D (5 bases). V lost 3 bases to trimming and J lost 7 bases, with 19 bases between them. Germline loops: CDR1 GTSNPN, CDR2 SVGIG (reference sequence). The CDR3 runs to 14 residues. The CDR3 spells CAWRADWLVGEQYF. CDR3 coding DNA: TGTGCCTGGAGGGCGGACTGGTTAGTGGGGGAGCAGTACTTC. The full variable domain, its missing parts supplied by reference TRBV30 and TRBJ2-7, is SQTIHQWPATLVQPVGSPLSLECTVEGTSNPNLYWYRQAAGRGLQLLFYSVGIGQISSEVPQNLSASRPQDRQFILSSKKLLLSDSGFYLCAWRADWLVGEQYFGPGTRLTVT.

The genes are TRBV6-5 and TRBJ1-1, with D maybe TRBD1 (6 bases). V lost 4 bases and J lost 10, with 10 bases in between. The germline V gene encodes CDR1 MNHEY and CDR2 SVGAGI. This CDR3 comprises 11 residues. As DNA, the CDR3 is TGTGCCAGCAGTTTGAGGGGGAGAGCTTTCTTT. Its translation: CASSLRGRAFF.

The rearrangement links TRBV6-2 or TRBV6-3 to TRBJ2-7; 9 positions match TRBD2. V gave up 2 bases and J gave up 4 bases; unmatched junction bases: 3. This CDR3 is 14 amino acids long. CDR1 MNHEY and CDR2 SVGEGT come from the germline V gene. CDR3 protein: CASSYLAGLYEQYF. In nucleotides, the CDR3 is TGTGCCAGCAGTTACCTAGCGGGGTTATACGAGCAGTACTTC.

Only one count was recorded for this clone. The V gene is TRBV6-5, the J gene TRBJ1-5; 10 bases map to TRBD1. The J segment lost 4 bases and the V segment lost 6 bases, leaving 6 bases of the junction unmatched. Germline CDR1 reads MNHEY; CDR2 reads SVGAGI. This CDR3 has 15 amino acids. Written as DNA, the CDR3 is TGTGCCAGCAGAAAGGGACAGGGGAGGAATCAGCCCCAGCATTTT. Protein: CASRKGQGRNQPQHF.

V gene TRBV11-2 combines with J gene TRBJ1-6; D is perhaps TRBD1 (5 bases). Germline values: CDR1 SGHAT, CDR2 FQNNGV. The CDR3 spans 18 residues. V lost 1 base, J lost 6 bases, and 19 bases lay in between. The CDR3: CASSLAFQGDKINSPLHF. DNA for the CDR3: TGTGCCAGCAGCTTAGCGTTTCAGGGTGATAAGATTAATTCACCCCTCCACTTT.

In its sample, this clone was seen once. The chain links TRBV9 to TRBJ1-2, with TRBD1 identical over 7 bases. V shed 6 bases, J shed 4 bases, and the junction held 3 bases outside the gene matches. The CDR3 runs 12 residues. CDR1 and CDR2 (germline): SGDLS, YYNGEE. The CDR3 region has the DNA TGTGCCAGCACGGGACAGTCCTATGGCTACACCTTC. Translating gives CASTGQSYGYTF.

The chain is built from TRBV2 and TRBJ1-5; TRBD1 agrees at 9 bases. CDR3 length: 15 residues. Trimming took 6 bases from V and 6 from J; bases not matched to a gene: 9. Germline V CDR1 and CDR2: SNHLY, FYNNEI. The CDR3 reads CASSSGTGMSQPQHF. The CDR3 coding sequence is TGTGCCAGCAGCTCCGGGACAGGGATGAGTCAGCCCCAGCATTTT.

This CDR3 reads CASSLEVGAVTQYF. The CDR3 DNA is TGTGCCAGCAGCTTAGAGGTGGGGGCGGTGACCCAGTACTTC. The chain recombines TRBV7-2 with TRBJ2-5; D possibly corresponds to TRBD1 (6 bases). V was shortened by 1 base and J by 7 bases, with 13 bases between the two germline ends. The CDR3 length is 14 residues. Germline CDR1 and CDR2: SGHTA and FQGNSA.

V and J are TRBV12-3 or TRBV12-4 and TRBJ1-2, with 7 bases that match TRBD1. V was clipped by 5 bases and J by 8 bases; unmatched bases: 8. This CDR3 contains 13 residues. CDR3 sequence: CASSQTGPAGYTF. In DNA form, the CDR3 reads TGTGCCAGCAGTCAGACAGGGCCGGCAGGCTACACCTTC.

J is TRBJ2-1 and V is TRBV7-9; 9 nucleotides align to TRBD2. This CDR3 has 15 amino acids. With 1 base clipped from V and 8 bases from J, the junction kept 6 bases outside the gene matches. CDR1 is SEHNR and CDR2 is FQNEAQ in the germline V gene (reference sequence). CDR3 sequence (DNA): TGTGCCAGCAGCTTAGGGGAGCGGGGGGCTTATGAGCAGTTCTTC. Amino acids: CASSLGERGAYEQFF.

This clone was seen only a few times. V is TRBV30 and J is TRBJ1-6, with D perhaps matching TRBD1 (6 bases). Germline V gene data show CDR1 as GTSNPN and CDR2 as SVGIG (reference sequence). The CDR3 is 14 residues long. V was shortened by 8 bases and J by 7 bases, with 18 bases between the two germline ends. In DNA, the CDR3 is TGTGCCCTGGGGCAGGGGAAAAGGAATTCACCCCTCCACTTT. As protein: CALGQGKRNSPLHF.

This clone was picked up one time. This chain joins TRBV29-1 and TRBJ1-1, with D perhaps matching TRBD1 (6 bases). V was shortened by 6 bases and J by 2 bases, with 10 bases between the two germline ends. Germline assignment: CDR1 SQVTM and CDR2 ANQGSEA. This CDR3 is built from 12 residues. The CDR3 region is CSVVDSNTEAFF. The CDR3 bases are TGCAGCGTGGTGGACAGCAACACTGAAGCTTTCTTT.

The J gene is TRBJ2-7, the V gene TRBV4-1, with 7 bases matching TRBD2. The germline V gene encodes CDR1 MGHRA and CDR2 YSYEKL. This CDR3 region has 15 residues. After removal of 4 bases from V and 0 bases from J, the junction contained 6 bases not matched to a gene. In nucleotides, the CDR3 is TGCGCCAGCAGCCGGGGCGGGGGACTCTCCTACGAGCAGTACTTC. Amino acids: CASSRGGGLSYEQYF.

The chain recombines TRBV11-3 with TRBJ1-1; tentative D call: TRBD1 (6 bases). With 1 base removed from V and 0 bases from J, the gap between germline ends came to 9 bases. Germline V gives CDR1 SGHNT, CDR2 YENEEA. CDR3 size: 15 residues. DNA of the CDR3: TGTGCCAGCAGCTTAGCGGGACAAATGAACACTGAAGCTTTCTTT. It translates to CASSLAGQMNTEAFF.

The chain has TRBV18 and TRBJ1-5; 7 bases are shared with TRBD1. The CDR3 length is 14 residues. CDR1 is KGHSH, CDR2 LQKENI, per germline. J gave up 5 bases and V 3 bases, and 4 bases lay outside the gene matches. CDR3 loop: CASSPRDRHQPQHF. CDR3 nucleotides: TGTGCCAGCTCACCCCGGGACAGACATCAGCCCCAGCATTTT.

CDR3 in DNA: TGTGCCTGGAGTGTAGGGTCAGGGCCCTTGGCTTTCTTT. It yields the protein CAWSVGSGPLAFF. This rearrangement joins TRBV30 to TRBJ1-1; a weak D match, TRBD1 (5 bases). In germline, CDR1 is GTSNPN, CDR2 SVGIG (reference sequence). Trimming took 0 bases from V and 11 from J, leaving 16 bases between them. The CDR3 length is 13 residues.